This T cell receptor beta chain came from a study of T-cell memory formation after mild COVID-19. Study conclusions and caveats: Some SARS-CoV-2-responding clones were already detected in memory before infection. The main location of contracting CD4+ clones was CM and EM, and that of contracting CD8+ clones was EMRA.

TCR alpha and TCR beta cDNA libraries carrying sample barcodes and UMIs came from 5'RACE with constant-segment primers. TCRdb recomputed calls from the 5' RACE reads with MiXCR, one row per CDR3 protein. This table holds almost 550,000 distinct CDR3 sequences, 20% found once. From germline, CDR1 is SGHKS and CDR2 YYEKEE (reference sequence). The CDR3 is made up of 14 amino acids. V lost 6 bases and J 3 bases, leaving 15 bases between the germline ends. A word on this clonotype: Its target is not known.

Material: PBMCs or a T cell subset sorted from them (not recorded which). The receptor was derived from an adult woman who had mild COVID-19 (a few samples of this study predate the infection). Cell type and time point are not known. The chain carries TRBV5-5 and TRBJ1-1; possibly TRBD1 for D (6 bases). The DNA of the CDR3 is TGTGCCAGCACCCTCGGGGGGGCCGACACTGAAGCTTTCTTT. Its translation is CASTLGGADTEAFF.